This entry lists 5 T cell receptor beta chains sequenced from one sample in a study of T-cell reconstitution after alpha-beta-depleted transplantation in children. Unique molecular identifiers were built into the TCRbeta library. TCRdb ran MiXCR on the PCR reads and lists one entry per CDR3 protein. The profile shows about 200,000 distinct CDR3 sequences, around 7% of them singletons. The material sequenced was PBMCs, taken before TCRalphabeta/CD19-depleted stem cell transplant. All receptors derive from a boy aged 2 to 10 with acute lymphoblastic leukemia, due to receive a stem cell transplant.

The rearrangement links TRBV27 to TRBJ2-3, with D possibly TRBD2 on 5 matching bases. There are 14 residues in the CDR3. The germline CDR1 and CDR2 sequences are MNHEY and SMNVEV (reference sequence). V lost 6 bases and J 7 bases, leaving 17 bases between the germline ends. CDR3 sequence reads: CASRSGTTPNTQYF. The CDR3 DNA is TGTGCCAGCAGGAGCGGAACGACTCCTAATACGCAGTATTTT.

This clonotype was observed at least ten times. CDR3 region: CASTTAGHRGYTF. The CDR3 DNA sequence: TGTGCCAGCACTACGGCGGGTCACCGCGGCTACACCTTC. This chain connects TRBV27 to TRBJ1-2; D is unresolved. Germline V gives CDR1 MNHEY, CDR2 SMNVEV (reference sequence). V was clipped by 7 bases and J by 8 bases, with 17 bases between them. This CDR3 is built from 13 residues.

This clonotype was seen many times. The CDR3 DNA sequence: TGTGCCAGCAGTGTCAATCAGCCCCAGCATTTT. This codes for CASSVNQPQHF. The chain links TRBV6-1 to TRBJ1-5; D is uncertain. The CDR3 is made up of 11 amino acids. Trimming took off 4 bases at V and 3 bases at J, with 1 base between the two ends. CDR1 and CDR2 (germline): MNHNS, SASEGT.

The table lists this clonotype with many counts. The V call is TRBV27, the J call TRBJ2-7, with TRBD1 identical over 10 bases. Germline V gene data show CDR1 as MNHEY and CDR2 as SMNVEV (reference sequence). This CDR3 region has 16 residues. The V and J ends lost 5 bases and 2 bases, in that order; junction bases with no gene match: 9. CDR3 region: CASSPALGTGAYEQYF. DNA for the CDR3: TGTGCCAGCAGTCCTGCCCTCGGGACAGGGGCCTACGAGCAGTACTTC.

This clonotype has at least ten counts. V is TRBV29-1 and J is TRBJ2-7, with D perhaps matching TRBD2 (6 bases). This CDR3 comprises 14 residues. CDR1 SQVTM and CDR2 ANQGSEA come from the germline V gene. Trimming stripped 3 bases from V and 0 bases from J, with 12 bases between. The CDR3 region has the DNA TGCAGCGTTGATGGGGGGTCGAGCTCCTACGAGCAGTACTTC. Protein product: CSVDGGSSSYEQYF.